These 11 T cell receptor beta chains originate from one sample sequenced in a study of T cell responses to AZD1222 COVID-19 vaccine. Repertoires were generated with immunoSEQ multiplex PCR, while TCRdb's copy carries only in-frame clones and drops some. The sample comprises 150,000 to 200,000 clones, about 90% of which are singletons, and roughly 2% rests with the top ten. Sequencing used peripheral blood, obtained 28 days after the second AZD1222 dose. The receptors derive from an adult who received the AZD1222 COVID-19 vaccine.

The rearrangement joins TRBV4-3 to TRBJ2-1; TRBD2 agrees at 7 bases. The CDR3 runs 17 residues. Germline lookup yields CDR1 LGHNA and CDR2 YSLEER. The V gene end was trimmed by 4 bases and the J gene end by 4 bases; junction bases not matched to a gene: 13. CDR3 nucleotides: TGCGCCAGCAGCCCCCGTCCCAGCGGGGTCACTTACAATGAGCAGTTCTTC. Its protein product is CASSPRPSGVTYNEQFF.

V is TRBV3-1 (or the pseudogene TRBV3-2) and J is TRBJ1-1; no clear D gene. The V end lost 1 base, the J end lost 3 bases, and 9 bases lay between the germline ends. Germline values: CDR1 LGHDT, CDR2 YNNKEL (reference sequence). The CDR3 is made up of 14 amino acids. The CDR3 loop is CASSQVNRDTEAFF. In DNA, the CDR3 is TGTGCCAGCAGCCAAGTGAATCGGGACACTGAAGCTTTCTTT.

The V and J genes are TRBV11-3 and TRBJ2-3; no reliable D call. V lost 1 base and J 3 bases, leaving 14 bases between the germline ends. This CDR3 region has 16 residues. Germline lookup yields CDR1 SGHNT and CDR2 YENEEA. The CDR3 region is CASSLVSPGSTDTQYF. DNA of the CDR3: TGTGCCAGCAGCTTAGTTTCTCCGGGCTCTACAGATACGCAGTATTTT.

The chain links TRBV6-6 to TRBJ2-1, with 9 bases matching TRBD2. Germline CDR1 MNHNY, CDR2 SVGAGI (reference sequence). With 8 bases clipped from V and 8 bases from J, the junction kept 7 bases outside the gene matches. CDR3 size: 13 residues. CDR3 sequence: CASSWRGGDEQFF. The CDR3 DNA reads as TGTGCCAGCTCCTGGCGGGGGGGCGATGAGCAGTTCTTC.

The chain employs TRBV4-3 and TRBJ2-1; possibly TRBD2 for D (6 bases). V lost 1 base and J lost 6, with 13 bases in between. Germline V lookup: CDR1 LGHNA, CDR2 YSLEER. CDR3 length: 15 amino acids. In nucleotides, the CDR3 is TGCGCCAGCAGCCAAGGAGGAGGGCTCAGCAATGAGCAGTTCTTC. Protein product: CASSQGGGLSNEQFF.

This rearrangement joins TRBV2 to TRBJ1-6; no definite D call. The CDR3 is 15 residues long. Germline V gives CDR1 SNHLY, CDR2 FYNNEI. The V gene lost 1 base and the J gene lost 7 bases, with 11 bases spanning the gap. In DNA, the CDR3 is TGTGCCAGCAGTGAAGATCTAGGGAGGAATTCACCCCTCCACTTT. Encoded protein: CASSEDLGRNSPLHF.

The rearrangement joins TRBV12-3 or TRBV12-4 to TRBJ2-1; D is undetermined. This CDR3 contains 11 residues. Trimming took 3 bases from V and 10 from J, leaving 7 bases between them. Here the CDR3 DNA reads TGTGCCAGCAGTTTTATCTGGGAGCAGTTCTTC. It specifies CASSFIWEQFF.

The J gene is TRBJ1-6, the V gene TRBV6-1; D gene ambiguous. CDR1 and CDR2 (germline): MNHNS, SASEGT. The CDR3 loop spans 15 amino acids. The V end was cut by 7 bases, the J end by 0 bases, with 10 bases between. As DNA, the CDR3 is TGTGCCAGCACCTTACTCGACTCCTATAATTCACCCCTCCACTTT. This codes for CASTLLDSYNSPLHF.

The genes are TRBV5-1 and TRBJ1-1; the match to TRBD1 covers 7 bases. The CDR3 extends over 14 amino acids. Germline V gene sequence: CDR1 SGHRS, CDR2 YFSETQ. Losses at the gene ends were 4 bases for V and 5 bases for J; bases not matched to a gene: 8. CDR3 sequence: CASSAGTVLTEAFF. The CDR3 DNA follows: TGCGCCAGCAGCGCCGGGACAGTGTTAACTGAAGCTTTCTTT.

CDR3 sequence: CASRTPDRGRGRQPQHF. The CDR3 nucleotides read TGTGCCAGCAGGACTCCGGACAGGGGCCGCGGTCGTCAGCCCCAGCATTTT. The chain is built from TRBV28 and TRBJ1-5; 9 nucleotides agree with TRBD1. CDR3 size: 17 residues. J lost 6 bases, V lost 6 bases, and 15 bases had no gene match. Germline V gene sequence: CDR1 MDHEN, CDR2 SYDVKM.

This clone occurred once. The chain is built from TRBV20-1 and TRBJ1-2; D is unclear. The V gene's germline CDR1 is DFQATT and CDR2 SNEGSKA (reference sequence). The CDR3 covers 12 residues. V was pared by 3 bases and J by 4 bases, with 9 bases between. The CDR3 nucleotides are TGCAGTGCTAGTCCTAATTCCTATGGCTACACCTTC. Translation: CSASPNSYGYTF.